Following are 10 T cell receptor beta chains from one sample sequenced in a study of cytomegalovirus exposure and HLA in healthy donors. Amplification used 60 Vbeta primers and 13 Jbeta primers. Clones were sequenced by immunoSEQ multiplex PCR, and TCRdb holds only the in-frame ones, with some missing. The sample yields some 87,000 clones, roughly 80% seen once. Sequenced sample: PBMCs. Every receptor here comes from a man in his fifties in good health and CMV-seropositive.

The chain links TRBV30 to TRBJ1-1; D is possibly TRBD1 (5 bases). Germline CDR1 is GTSNPN and CDR2 is SVGIG (reference sequence). V lost 2 bases and J lost 1, with 11 bases in between. This CDR3 region has 14 residues. The CDR3 here is CAWSPGLWNTEAFF. The DNA of the CDR3 is TGTGCCTGGAGTCCGGGACTTTGGAACACTGAAGCTTTCTTT.

This clone has only a few counts. The J gene is TRBJ1-5, the V gene TRBV7-2; D is uncertain. This CDR3 region has 16 residues. The germline V and J ends were trimmed by 5 bases and 1 base, with 15 bases remaining between them. Germline CDR1 is SGHTA and CDR2 is FQGNSA. CDR3 in amino acids: CASSRSSDLSNQPQHF. The DNA of the CDR3 is TGTGCCAGCAGCCGCTCTAGCGATTTAAGCAATCAGCCCCAGCATTTT.

This clone has a handful of counts. This chain links TRBV7-2 with TRBJ2-7; D is possibly TRBD2 (6 bases). The CDR3 covers 14 residues. Germline V CDR1 and CDR2: SGHTA, FQGNSA. The germline V and J ends were trimmed by 7 bases and 5 bases, with 18 bases remaining between them. The CDR3 nucleotides are TGTGCCAGCACCCAGGAGGGTATACGCCACGAGCAGTACTTC. It yields the protein CASTQEGIRHEQYF.

This chain uses TRBV7-2 with TRBJ2-1, with D possibly being TRBD2 (6 bases). V lost 5 bases, J lost 6 bases, and 14 bases lay in between. This CDR3 spans 14 amino acids. CDR1 and CDR2 from the germline V gene are SGHTA and FQGNSA. CDR3: CASSPGLYFNEQFF. DNA of the CDR3: TGTGCCAGCAGCCCGGGACTCTATTTCAATGAGCAGTTCTTC.

This clone was seen only a few times. The gene calls are TRBV5-6 and TRBJ1-3; maybe TRBD1 (6 bases). V shed 3 bases and J shed 4 bases, with 17 bases lying between them. CDR3 length: 16 residues. Germline loops: CDR1 SGHDT, CDR2 YYEEEE. In nucleotides, the CDR3 is TGTGCCAGCAGCTATACCGGGACAAGCCCGGGAAACACCATATATTTT. Residues: CASSYTGTSPGNTIYF. Full variable domain (outside the CDR3, taken from reference TRBV5-6 and TRBJ1-3): DAGVTQSPTHLIKTRGQQVTLRCSPKSGHDTVSWYQQALGQGPQFIFQYYEEEERQRGNFPDRFSGHQFPNYSSELNVNALLLGDSALYLCASSYTGTSPGNTIYFGEGSWLTVV.

A few counts support this clone. The V and J genes are TRBV10-3 and TRBJ2-1, with 11 bases that match TRBD2. The CDR3 loop spans 15 amino acids. The germline CDR1 and CDR2 sequences are ENHRY and SYGVKD. J gave up 0 bases and V 8 bases, and 3 bases lay outside the gene matches. In DNA form, the CDR3 reads TGTGCCATCGGGACTAGCGGCGTCTCCTACAATGAGCAGTTCTTC. Translating it yields CAIGTSGVSYNEQFF.

The chain carries TRBV10-3 and TRBJ2-3; 7 positions agree with TRBD2. This CDR3 has 13 amino acids. Germline V gene lookup returns CDR1 ENHRY and CDR2 SYGVKD. V lost 3 bases, J lost 5 bases, and 2 bases stayed unmatched. The DNA of the CDR3 is TGTGCCATCAGTGACAGGGAGGGAGATACGCAGTATTTT. Amino acid sequence: CAISDREGDTQYF.

The genes are TRBV10-3 and TRBJ2-3; TRBD2 agrees at 9 bases. J lost 1 base, V lost 10 bases, and 6 bases had no gene match. CDR1 is ENHRY, CDR2 SYGVKD, per germline. CDR3 length: 14 residues. The CDR3 bases are TGTGCCACCAATAGCGGGGGTGGCACAGATACGCAGTATTTT. It yields the protein CATNSGGGTDTQYF.

As to this clone: The CDR3 ends on some other residue instead of the conserved phenylalanine or tryptophan, so this is likely a read error. The genes are TRBV7-2 and TRBJ1-1, with D hard to call. Germline CDR1 SGHTA, CDR2 FQGNSA. The CDR3 consists of 13 residues. The germline V and J ends were trimmed by 0 bases and 6 bases, with 8 bases remaining between them. CDR3 in amino acids: CASSLAVQAEAFL. CDR3 DNA sequence: TGTGCCAGCAGCTTAGCGGTCCAAGCTGAAGCTTTCCTT.

The chain employs TRBV11-2 and TRBJ2-5; no clear D. The V gene lost 1 base and the J gene lost 4 bases, with 4 bases spanning the gap. Germline loops: CDR1 SGHAT, CDR2 FQNNGV. The CDR3 covers 12 residues. The CDR3 DNA follows: TGTGCCAGCAGCTTAGGACTAGAGACCCAGTACTTC. Its translation is CASSLGLETQYF.